These 21 T cell receptor beta chains share one sample of origin, sequenced in a study of blood T cell repertoires in COVID-19. Repertoires were generated with immunoSEQ multiplex PCR, while TCRdb's copy carries only in-frame clones and drops some. This table holds about 250,000 clones, 85% found once. Sequenced material: peripheral blood. These receptors all stem from a man aged 50 or older with COVID-19, enrolled during active disease.

V gene TRBV6-5 combines with J gene TRBJ2-4; 7 bases match TRBD1. V lost 0 bases, J lost 1 base, and 3 bases stayed unmatched. CDR1 is MNHEY and CDR2 is SVGAGI in the germline V gene. The CDR3 covers 16 residues. CDR3: CASSYSTRGAKNIQYF. DNA for the CDR3: TGTGCCAGCAGTTACTCTACCAGGGGGGCCAAAAACATTCAGTACTTC.

V gene TRBV14 combines with J gene TRBJ1-2, with D possibly being TRBD1 (6 bases). V gave up 5 bases and J gave up 8 bases, with 21 bases separating them. CDR1 and CDR2 from the germline V gene are SGHDN and FVKESK. The CDR3 length is 15 residues. DNA for the CDR3: TGTGCCAGCAGCAGACTACAGGGATCCTTAGGAGGCTACACCTTC. As protein: CASSRLQGSLGGYTF.

This rearrangement joins TRBV11-3 to TRBJ2-3; 13 bases align to TRBD2. J lost 2 bases, V lost 5 bases, and 4 bases had no gene match. The germline CDR1 and CDR2 sequences are SGHNT and YENEEA. The CDR3 extends over 16 amino acids. CDR3 sequence: CASSKGLAGDTDTQYF. The CDR3 bases are TGTGCCAGCAGCAAAGGACTAGCGGGGGACACAGATACGCAGTATTTT.

The rearrangement links TRBV14 to TRBJ2-7; 8 positions agree with TRBD2. From germline, CDR1 is SGHDN and CDR2 FVKESK. V lost 7 bases, J lost 1 base, and 15 bases stayed unmatched. The length of the CDR3 is 17 residues. The DNA of the CDR3 is TGTGCCAGCACCCGTGCGGGGGGCGCATGGGGATCCTACGAGCAGTACTTC. Protein product: CASTRAGGAWGSYEQYF. Together with reference TRBV14 and TRBJ2-7, the CDR3 gives the full variable domain: EAGVTQFPSHSVIEKGQTVTLRCDPISGHDNLYWYRRVMGKEIKFLLHFVKESKQDESGMPNNRFLAERTGGTYSTLKVQPAELEDSGVYFCASTRAGGAWGSYEQYFGPGTRLTVT.

In regard to this clone: The junction does not match germline at one end; this may be a read error. The chain joins TRBV5-1 to TRBJ2-2, with D possibly being TRBD2 (5 bases). This CDR3 is built from 12 residues. Germline CDR1 and CDR2: SGHRS and YFSETQ. CDR3 protein: CASSLLSGELFF. DNA of the CDR3: TGCGCCAGCAGCTTGTTATCCGGGGAACTGTTTTTT.

The chain is built from TRBV10-3 and TRBJ2-2; a possible D gene is TRBD1 (6 bases). Germline CDR1 is ENHRY and CDR2 is SYGVKD. The V end was cut by 11 bases, the J end by 1 base, with 14 bases between. The CDR3 consists of 14 residues. In DNA form, the CDR3 reads TGTGCCGCATCTTCGACAGGGAACACCGGGGAGCTGTTTTTT. Translation: CAASSTGNTGELFF.

Worth noting for this clone: Its ends do not fully match the called genes, so a read error is possible. This chain joins TRBV7-7 and TRBJ2-5, with 7 nucleotides matching TRBD2. Per germline, CDR1 SSHAT and CDR2 FNYEAQ (reference sequence). CDR3 size: 16 residues. Written as DNA, the CDR3 is TGTGCTAGCAGCTCCTGGGGGGGGAATATAGCGGAGACCCAGTACTTC. This sequence encodes CASSSWGGNIAETQYF.

This sequence joins TRBV4-1 and TRBJ2-5, with 7 bases aligning to TRBD1. The CDR3 runs to 14 residues. The V gene end was trimmed by 3 bases and the J gene end by 5 bases; junction bases not matched to a gene: 6. Germline V gene data show CDR1 as MGHRA and CDR2 as YSYEKL. Here the CDR3 DNA reads TGCGCCAGCAGCCATCTAGGACAGGCGGAGACCCAGTACTTC. Protein product: CASSHLGQAETQYF.

The V and J genes are TRBV5-6 and TRBJ1-2; 7 bases map to TRBD1. V shed 5 bases, J shed 8 bases, and the junction held 15 bases outside the gene matches. The CDR3 extends over 15 amino acids. Looked up from germline, CDR1 is SGHDT and CDR2 is YYEEEE. The CDR3 sequence: CASSSPGTEFGGYTF. CDR3 in DNA: TGTGCCAGCAGTAGCCCCGGGACAGAGTTTGGGGGCTACACCTTC.

This sequence joins TRBV19 and TRBJ2-2; D may be TRBD2 (6 bases). The V and J ends lost 4 bases and 4 bases respectively, with 16 bases between them. Germline-derived CDR1 and CDR2 are LNHDA and SQIVND (reference sequence). CDR3 size: 16 residues. As DNA, the CDR3 is TGTGCCAGTAGTACACTACTAGCTCGAGGCACCGGGGAGCTGTTTTTT. This encodes CASSTLLARGTGELFF.

Here the CDR3 DNA reads TGTGCCAGCAGCTTGGAAACAGCGAACACTGAAGCTTTCTTT. Residues: CASSLETANTEAFF. The chain employs TRBV5-4 and TRBJ1-1, with D uncertain. This CDR3 region has 14 residues. V dropped 0 bases and J dropped 1 base, with 7 bases sitting between them. Germline CDR1 SGHNT, CDR2 YYREEE (reference sequence).

The chain uses TRBV18 and TRBJ2-7, with TRBD2 matching over 8 bases. V lost 2 bases and J lost 3; bases outside the gene matches: 6. CDR3 length: 15 amino acids. CDR1 KGHSH and CDR2 LQKENI come from the germline V gene. CDR3 protein: CASSPSGGMGYEQYF. For the CDR3, the DNA is TGTGCCAGCTCACCATCGGGGGGGATGGGCTACGAGCAGTACTTC.

A few counts support this clone. This chain joins TRBV6-4 and TRBJ1-6; 7 nucleotides match TRBD1. Germline V gene lookup returns CDR1 MRHNA and CDR2 SNTAGT. The CDR3 extends over 14 amino acids. The ends lost 6 bases at V and 6 bases at J; junction bases unmatched: 5. CDR3 DNA: TGTGCCAGCAGGGAGACAGGGAGTAATTCACCCCTCCACTTT. Translating gives CASRETGSNSPLHF.

The J gene is TRBJ1-1, the V gene TRBV5-5; D call uncertain. Germline CDR1 reads SGHKS; CDR2 reads YYEKEE (reference sequence). This CDR3 is built from 14 residues. Trimming cost V 3 bases and J 4 bases, with 13 bases left between them. The CDR3 nucleotides are TGTGCCAGCAGCTCCACAGCCGGAACCACTGAAGCTTTCTTT. The encoded protein is CASSSTAGTTEAFF.

This chain uses TRBV28 with TRBJ1-1, with a possible D match to TRBD1 (5 bases). The CDR3 totals 12 residues. In germline, CDR1 is MDHEN, CDR2 SYDVKM. Trimming took off 4 bases at V and 7 bases at J, with 10 bases between the two ends. The CDR3 sequence is CASSSGPVEAFF. The CDR3 DNA reads as TGTGCCAGCAGTTCAGGGCCGGTTGAAGCTTTCTTT.

The chain links TRBV4-2 to TRBJ1-2; TRBD1 is a possible D gene (5 bases). V was pared by 2 bases and J by 5 bases, with 21 bases between. The CDR3 length is 17 residues. Germline CDR1 reads LGHNA; CDR2 reads YNFKEQ. The CDR3 is CASSQTEMAGLNYGYTF. CDR3 DNA: TGTGCCAGCAGCCAAACTGAGATGGCGGGGCTCAATTATGGCTACACCTTC.

This chain joins TRBV15 and TRBJ1-4; maybe TRBD1 (5 bases). The V gene lost 2 bases and the J gene lost 0 bases, with 13 bases spanning the gap. The germline V gene has CDR1 LNHNV and CDR2 YYDKDF (reference sequence). The CDR3 runs to 17 residues. The CDR3 here is CATSRSPTAATNEKLFF. The DNA for the CDR3 is TGTGCCACCAGCAGATCACCGACAGCTGCAACTAATGAAAAACTGTTTTTT.

This sequence joins TRBV5-6 and TRBJ2-2; a possible D gene is TRBD2 (5 bases). Germline CDR1 reads SGHDT; CDR2 reads YYEEEE. This CDR3 comprises 14 residues. V was pared by 4 bases and J by 6 bases, with 13 bases between. The chain's CDR3 is CASSQLVLAGELFF. The CDR3, as DNA: TGTGCCAGCAGCCAACTAGTTCTGGCCGGGGAGCTGTTTTTT.

The chain is built from TRBV7-2 and TRBJ1-6, with 7 bases aligning to TRBD1. The junction had 8 bases not matched to a gene; V was cut back by 5 bases and J by 7 bases. The CDR3 covers 15 residues. Germline V CDR1 and CDR2: SGHTA, FQGNSA. The CDR3 reads CASSTLTGRNSPLHF. The CDR3 DNA is TGTGCCAGCAGCACATTGACAGGGCGCAATTCACCCCTCCACTTT.

This clone has a handful of counts. CDR3 sequence (DNA): TGTGCCAGCAGCTTAGCTAGCATTGAGCAGTTCTTC. Its translation: CASSLASIEQFF. The chain links TRBV7-9 to TRBJ2-1; D is unresolved. This CDR3 has 12 amino acids. Per germline, CDR1 SEHNR and CDR2 FQNEAQ (reference sequence). Between the trimmed V and J ends, which lost 0 bases and 9 bases, there was a span of 6 bases.

V gene TRBV5-4 combines with J gene TRBJ2-3; TRBD2 might be the D (5 bases). This CDR3 has 16 amino acids. The germline CDR1 and CDR2 sequences are SGHNT and YYREEE (reference sequence). Trimming pared 0 bases from V and 0 bases from J, leaving 11 bases between. In DNA form, the CDR3 reads TGTGCCAGCAGCTTGGGTGGGAGTCCTAGCACAGATACGCAGTATTTT. Amino acids: CASSLGGSPSTDTQYF.